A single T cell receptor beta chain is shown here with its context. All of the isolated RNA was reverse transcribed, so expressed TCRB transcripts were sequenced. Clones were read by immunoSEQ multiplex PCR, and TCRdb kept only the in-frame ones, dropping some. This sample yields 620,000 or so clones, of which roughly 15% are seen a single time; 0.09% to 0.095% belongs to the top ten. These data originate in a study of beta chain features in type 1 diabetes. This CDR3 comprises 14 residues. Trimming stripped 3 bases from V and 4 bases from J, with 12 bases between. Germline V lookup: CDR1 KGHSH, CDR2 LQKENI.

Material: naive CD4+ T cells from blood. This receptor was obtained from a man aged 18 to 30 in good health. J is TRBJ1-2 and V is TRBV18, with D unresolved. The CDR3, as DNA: TGTGCCAGCTCACCTACCGACGGCTTCTATGGCTACACCTTC. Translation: CASSPTDGFYGYTF.